The clone carrying this T cell receptor (beta chain) was detected once. What it recognizes is unknown. Unique molecular identifiers tagged the TCR beta cDNA libraries. Starting from roughly 1 to 10 million T cells, the study yielded about 540,000 cDNA molecules. MiXCR was run by TCRdb on the PCR reads, yielding one entry per CDR3 protein. The sample yields about 770,000 distinct CDR3 sequences, 35% to 55% seen once. The CDR3 has 12 residues. CDR1 DFQATT and CDR2 SNEGSKA come from the germline V gene (reference sequence). This sample stems from a study of post-analysis software for immune sequencing data. Study-level background: Patients had relapsing-remitting, secondary progressive or progressive-relapsing multiple sclerosis; some lacked subtype. Overall study results and limits: When patients were compared with controls, four or five TRBV segments were more frequent, TRBV5-6, TRBV5-1 and TRBV20-1 among them. In multiple sclerosis, normalized Chao1 diversity was significantly below that of controls.

The chain uses TRBV20-1 and TRBJ2-7; D possibly corresponds to TRBD2 (5 bases). The J call may be incorrect, as the DNA end agrees better with TRBJ2-5. The sequencing sample was made of blood. This TCR was sampled from a girl aged 5 to 17 with multiple sclerosis. CDR3 nucleotides: TGCAGTCCTGAGGTCGGAGGAGAGACCCAGTACTTC. Translation gives CSPEVGGETQYF.